The 17 T cell receptor beta chains below all came from one sample that was sequenced in a study of T cell responses to AZD1222 COVID-19 vaccine. Assay used: immunoSEQ multiplex PCR; TCRdb lists only in-frame clones, some missing. The sample includes 72,000 or so clones, 80% to 90% of them seen just once. The sequencing used peripheral blood, collected 28 days after the second AZD1222 dose. Receptors originate from an adult who received the AZD1222 COVID-19 vaccine.

CDR3 in amino acids: CASSIDGVETGELFF. The DNA of the CDR3 is TGTGCCAGTAGTATAGACGGGGTGGAAACCGGGGAGCTGTTTTTT. The gene calls are TRBV19 and TRBJ2-2, with D possibly matching TRBD2 (5 bases). Germline-derived CDR1 and CDR2 are LNHDA and SQIVND (reference sequence). There are 15 residues in the CDR3. The V end lost 0 bases, the J end lost 5 bases, and 10 bases lay between the germline ends. The full variable domain, with the rest looked up from reference TRBV19 and TRBJ2-2, is DGGITQSPKYLFRKEGQNVTLSCEQNLNHDAMYWYRQDPGQGLRLIYYSQIVNDFQKGDIAEGYSVSREKKESFPLTVTSAQKNPTAFYLCASSIDGVETGELFFGEGSRLTVL.

The J gene is TRBJ2-7, the V gene TRBV3-1 (or the pseudogene TRBV3-2); 12 nucleotides match TRBD2. With V trimmed by 1 base and J by 3 bases, 4 bases remained unmatched. The CDR3 is 16 residues long. Germline loops: CDR1 LGHDT, CDR2 YNNKEL (reference sequence). The CDR3, as DNA: TGTGCCAGCAGCCAAGGGACTAGCGGGAATAGCTACGAGCAGTACTTC. Its protein product is CASSQGTSGNSYEQYF.

V gene TRBV5-4 combines with J gene TRBJ1-6, with D possibly matching TRBD1 (5 bases). The V and J ends lost 1 base and 9 bases respectively, with 17 bases between them. The CDR3 consists of 16 residues. Germline V lookup: CDR1 SGHNT, CDR2 YYREEE (reference sequence). The CDR3 region is CASSLSQGVSRSPLHF. The CDR3 region has the DNA TGTGCCAGCAGCTTGTCCCAGGGAGTATCACGTTCACCCCTCCACTTT.

This chain uses TRBV9 with TRBJ2-1; 7 positions agree with TRBD1. The CDR3 is 15 residues long. Looked up from germline, CDR1 is SGDLS and CDR2 is YYNGEE. V lost 3 bases and J lost 2; bases outside the gene matches: 5. DNA of the CDR3: TGTGCCAGCAGCGCTGCCGGGACAGCCTACAATGAGCAGTTCTTC. It codes for CASSAAGTAYNEQFF. The entire variable domain, with the rest obtained from reference TRBV9 and TRBJ2-1, is as follows: DSGVTQTPKHLITATGQRVTLRCSPRSGDLSVYWYQQSLDQGLQFLIQYYNGEERAKGNILERFSAQQFPDLHSELNLSSLELGDSALYFCASSAAGTAYNEQFFGPGTRLTVL.

This chain uses TRBV11-3 with TRBJ1-1; the match to TRBD1 covers 7 bases. The junction had 3 bases not matched to a gene; V was cut back by 5 bases and J by 0 bases. CDR1 and CDR2 from the germline V gene are SGHNT and YENEEA. This CDR3 spans 14 amino acids. The CDR3 DNA reads as TGTGCCAGCAGCCCAGGGGGGTTGAACACTGAAGCTTTCTTT. It is translated as CASSPGGLNTEAFF.

The rearrangement links TRBV7-9 to TRBJ1-3; unclear D gene. The CDR3 runs 15 residues. Germline CDR1 is SEHNR and CDR2 is FQNEAQ (reference sequence). The V and J ends lost 5 bases and 1 base respectively, with 12 bases between them. CDR3 nucleotides: TGTGCCAGCAGCCTACTTATCGGATCTGGAAACACCATATATTTT. Translated, it gives CASSLLIGSGNTIYF.

This clone was picked up one time. An end of the junction does not agree with germline; a read error may underlie this. The rearrangement links TRBV28 to TRBJ2-7; 11 bases map to TRBD2. Germline V gene sequence: CDR1 MDHEN, CDR2 SYDVKM. The CDR3 spans 15 residues. The CDR3 coding sequence is TGTGCCAGCAGCTCTATTAGCGGGAGGGCCTATGAGCAGTACTTC. Amino acid sequence: CASSSISGRAYEQYF.

The V call is TRBV11-2, the J call TRBJ2-3; the match to TRBD1 covers 8 bases. This CDR3 has 15 amino acids. Germline values: CDR1 SGHAT, CDR2 FQNNGV. Trimming cost V 1 base and J 8 bases; bases outside gene matches: 8. The CDR3 DNA is TGTGCCAGCAGCTTAGGGGACAGGCCCATAGGTACGCAGTATTTT. Residues: CASSLGDRPIGTQYF.

This chain's CDR3 is CASSPDRGVNTEAFF. CDR3 bases: TGTGCCAGCTCACCAGATCGGGGGGTGAACACTGAAGCTTTCTTT. J is TRBJ1-1 and V is TRBV18; tentatively, D is TRBD1 (5 bases). V was clipped by 2 bases and J by 0 bases, with 10 bases between them. Germline CDR1 reads KGHSH; CDR2 reads LQKENI. The CDR3 is 15 residues long.

The rearrangement uses TRBV19 and TRBJ1-2; 9 bases are a match to TRBD1. Trimming took 4 bases from V and 4 from J; bases not matched to a gene: 4. Germline V gives CDR1 LNHDA, CDR2 SQIVND (reference sequence). This CDR3 comprises 14 residues. DNA for the CDR3: TGTGCCAGTAGTACGGACAGGGGTAGCTATGGCTACACCTTC. Translated: CASSTDRGSYGYTF.

This clone occurred a few times. The V call is TRBV2, the J call TRBJ1-2; D is unresolved. Germline assignment: CDR1 SNHLY and CDR2 FYNNEI. V was cut by 3 bases and J by 7 bases, with 9 bases left in between. There are 12 residues in the CDR3. The CDR3 coding sequence is TGTGCCAGCAGTGAGGTGAAGGGTGGCTACACCTTC. Amino acids: CASSEVKGGYTF. The entire variable domain, with the rest obtained from reference TRBV2 and TRBJ1-2, is as follows: EPEVTQTPSHQVTQMGQEVILRCVPISNHLYFYWYRQILGQKVEFLVSFYNNEISEKSEIFDDQFSVERPDGSNFTLKIRSTKLEDSAMYFCASSEVKGGYTFGSGTRLTVV.

This clone was picked up one time. This rearrangement joins TRBV7-8 to TRBJ1-1; D uncertain. CDR3 length: 17 amino acids. V was pared by 0 bases and J by 3 bases, with 17 bases between. Germline CDR1 reads SGHVS; CDR2 reads FQNEAQ. The CDR3 sequence is CASSLATDFLVDTEAFF. CDR3 bases: TGTGCCAGCAGCTTAGCTACAGATTTCTTAGTTGACACTGAAGCTTTCTTT.

The chain employs TRBV7-9 and TRBJ2-2, with D uncertain. The V end lost 1 base, the J end lost 3 bases, and 6 bases lay between the germline ends. The CDR3 runs 14 residues. Germline CDR1 and CDR2: SEHNR and FQNEAQ (reference sequence). The CDR3 here is CASSLGLDTGELFF. The CDR3, as DNA: TGTGCCAGCAGCTTAGGACTGGACACCGGGGAGCTGTTTTTT.

Turning to this clone: Other nucleotide sequences in the sample specify the same CDR3. V and J are TRBV12-5 and TRBJ1-1; D is uncertain. Germline V gene sequence: CDR1 LGHNT, CDR2 FRNRAP. Trimming took off 5 bases at V and 5 bases at J, with 9 bases between the two ends. The CDR3 is 12 amino acids. As DNA, the CDR3 is TGTGCTAGTGGTCCAGGAGGGACTGAAGCTTTCTTT. It specifies CASGPGGTEAFF. Drawing the rest from reference TRBV12-5 and TRBJ1-1, the complete variable domain is DARVTQTPRHKVTEMGQEVTMRCQPILGHNTVFWYRQTMMQGLELLAYFRNRAPLDDSGMPKDRFSAEMPDATLATLKIQPSEPRDSAVYFCASGPGGTEAFFGQGTRLTVV.

This chain uses TRBV5-1 with TRBJ2-1, with 10 bases aligning to TRBD1. There are 15 residues in the CDR3. From germline, CDR1 is SGHRS and CDR2 YFSETQ. With V trimmed by 5 bases and J by 7 bases, 9 bases remained unmatched. Here the CDR3 reads CASSPGQGGYNEQFF. The CDR3 region has the DNA TGCGCCAGCAGTCCAGGACAGGGGGGCTATAATGAGCAGTTCTTC.

The chain carries TRBV6-6 and TRBJ2-1; no clear D. This CDR3 has 12 amino acids. Trimming took off 0 bases at V and 9 bases at J, with 6 bases between the two ends. CDR1 and CDR2 from the germline V gene are MNHNY and SVGAGI (reference sequence). The CDR3 nucleotides read TGTGCCAGCAGTTACTCGGGTGGTGAGCAGTTCTTC. Protein product: CASSYSGGEQFF.

The gene calls are TRBV7-2 and TRBJ2-5; TRBD1 aligns across 10 bases. The CDR3 totals 14 residues. The V segment lost 5 bases and the J segment 5 bases; nucleotides outside the gene matches: 5. CDR1 SGHTA and CDR2 FQGNSA come from the germline V gene. As DNA, the CDR3 is TGTGCCAGCAGCCGCCGGACAGGGGGGGAGACCCAGTACTTC. It codes for CASSRRTGGETQYF.